This passage covers 32 T cell receptor beta chains from one sample sequenced in a study of CXCR3-negative and CXCR3-positive naive CD8 T cells. Study-level results: Naive CXCR3-positive cells had TRB CDR3s more hydrophobic than those of CXCR3-negative naive cells.

No antigen is known for these receptors. The libraries of TRB cDNA were prepared using 5' RACE with UMI labels. One entry per CDR3 protein, without DNA, is what TCRdb gives after re-calling the 5' RACE reads. This listing includes some 140,000 distinct CDR3 sequences. The sample consisted of naive CXCR3+ CD8+ T cells from blood. The subset is: CD45RO-CCR7+CD27+CD95- naive CD8+ T cells expressing CXCR3 (TNR3+). These receptors came from a human donor in good health. Some clones in this sample may be carry-over from other donors' samples.

The J gene is TRBJ1-1, the V gene TRBV5-1. CDR3 length equals 12 residues. The germline V gene encodes CDR1 SGHRS and CDR2 YFSETQ. CDR3 region: CASNEEDTEAFF.

The gene calls are TRBV15 and TRBJ2-7; TCRdb's D gene call, TRBD1, goes unchecked for lack of DNA. Germline V gene data show CDR1 as LNHNV and CDR2 as YYDKDF (reference sequence). The CDR3 sequence is 16 residues long. The CDR3: CATSRDARGPAYEQYF.

The chain couples TRBV12-3 or TRBV12-4 to TRBJ1-3; TCRdb returns TRBD1, unconfirmable since there is no DNA. The CDR3 runs to 11 residues. The CDR3 reads CASNGRTFGAF.

The V and J genes are TRBV27 and TRBJ1-1. The CDR3 covers 17 residues. Germline V gene sequence: CDR1 MNHEY, CDR2 SMNVEV (reference sequence). The CDR3 reads CASSSTGSDEWNTEAFF.

The rearrangement uses TRBV20-1 and TRBJ2-7; TCRdb returns TRBD1, unconfirmable since there is no DNA. Germline lookup yields CDR1 DFQATT and CDR2 SNEGSKA (reference sequence). This CDR3 region has 13 residues. This CDR3 reads CSTRDPAIHEQYF.

This rearrangement joins TRBV13 to TRBJ1-5; TCRdb calls TRBD1, which cannot be checked without DNA. The CDR3 totals 16 residues. CDR1 is PRHDT, CDR2 FYEKMQ, per germline (reference sequence). CDR3 region: CASSFRGDHSNQPQHF.

CDR3: CASSRDSYPYEQYF. The chain joins TRBV9 to TRBJ2-7. The CDR3 is 14 residues long. Looked up from germline, CDR1 is SGDLS and CDR2 is YYNGEE.

The gene calls are TRBV28 and TRBJ2-3; TCRdb picks TRBD1, but there is no DNA to check that call. The CDR3 extends over 16 amino acids. CDR1 is MDHEN and CDR2 is SYDVKM in the germline V gene. The CDR3 reads CASSSPFDRIHDTQYF.

The rearrangement links TRBV14 to TRBJ1-3. The CDR3 runs to 16 residues. Looked up from germline, CDR1 is SGHDN and CDR2 is FVKESK. CDR3 sequence: CASSQDRLFSGNTIYF.

The chain links TRBV20-1 to TRBJ2-1; TCRdb gives TRBD2 as the D gene, but with no DNA this cannot be confirmed. Germline assignment: CDR1 DFQATT and CDR2 SNEGSKA (reference sequence). The CDR3 sequence is 14 residues long. The CDR3 reads CSASPSGSPNEQFF.

This sequence joins TRBV29-1 and TRBJ2-2; TCRdb names TRBD2, which stays unverified in the absence of DNA. The CDR3 spans 14 residues. Germline lookup yields CDR1 SQVTM and CDR2 ANQGSEA. CDR3 residues: CSVPLLGRAGELFF.

The chain has TRBV4-3 and TRBJ2-7; without DNA, the TCRdb call of TRBD1 cannot be checked. Germline CDR1 is LGHNA and CDR2 is YSLEER. CDR3 size: 17 residues. The CDR3 region is CASSQDRVGQGSYEQYF.

CDR3 residues: CASSFRGPRTYEQYF. The chain has TRBV28 and TRBJ2-7; the D gene TCRdb calls, TRBD1, cannot be checked with no DNA. Germline V gene sequence: CDR1 MDHEN, CDR2 SYDVKM. The CDR3 has 15 residues.

The chain joins TRBV7-9 to TRBJ2-1; as DNA is missing, the TRBD2 call by TCRdb cannot be tested. Germline V gene lookup returns CDR1 SEHNR and CDR2 FQNEAQ (reference sequence). This CDR3 is 18 amino acids long. The CDR3 here is CASSLRLAGDSSYNEQFF.

The V and J genes are TRBV5-1 and TRBJ2-7; TCRdb lists TRBD2, though no DNA is available to test this call. Germline CDR1 reads SGHRS; CDR2 reads YFSETQ. The CDR3 covers 14 residues. CDR3 protein: CASSLAGMGEEQYF.

The rearrangement uses TRBV12-3 or TRBV12-4 and TRBJ1-5. There are 14 residues in the CDR3. The CDR3: CASSFMNSNQPQHF.

The gene calls are TRBV25-1 and TRBJ1-2; TCRdb reports TRBD1, a call that lacks DNA to check it against. CDR3 length: 12 residues. Germline CDR1 MGHDK, CDR2 SYGVNS. CDR3 loop: CASATGAYGYTF.

This rearrangement joins TRBV4-1 to TRBJ2-2; TCRdb calls TRBD1, which cannot be checked without DNA. The V gene's germline CDR1 is MGHRA and CDR2 YSYEKL. This CDR3 has 15 residues. The CDR3 loop reads CASSQDVWGTGELFF.

The chain has TRBV4-1 and TRBJ2-7. Germline loops: CDR1 MGHRA, CDR2 YSYEKL. This CDR3 is built from 13 residues. CDR3 loop: CASSHTIDYEQYF.

V is TRBV25-1 and J is TRBJ1-1; without DNA, the TCRdb call of TRBD1 cannot be checked. This CDR3 contains 17 residues. Per germline, CDR1 MGHDK and CDR2 SYGVNS. The CDR3 sequence is CASSGTGTEIMNTEAFF.

V is TRBV5-1 and J is TRBJ2-1; TCRdb gives TRBD2 as the D gene, but with no DNA this cannot be confirmed. The CDR3 runs 17 residues. The V gene's germline CDR1 is SGHRS and CDR2 YFSETQ. CDR3 amino acids: CASSLTLAGEGYNEQFF.

The rearrangement joins TRBV5-4 to TRBJ2-1; TCRdb's assignment of TRBD2 cannot be checked, as there is no DNA. Germline CDR1 is SGHNT and CDR2 is YYREEE (reference sequence). The CDR3 has 15 residues. CDR3 protein: CASSPTSGSGNEQFF.

CDR3 sequence: CASSPSSTSGRFEQYF. The rearrangement joins TRBV5-1 to TRBJ2-7; the TCRdb call, TRBD2, lacks DNA for checking. Germline CDR1 is SGHRS and CDR2 is YFSETQ. The CDR3 runs 16 residues.

The chain carries TRBV4-2 and TRBJ2-7; the D call of TRBD1 rests on TCRdb alone, since no DNA is present to check it. The CDR3 totals 15 residues. The germline gives CDR1 LGHNA, CDR2 YNFKEQ. The chain's CDR3 is CASSQEWNRGNEQYF.

This chain uses TRBV29-1 with TRBJ1-2; TCRdb's D gene call, TRBD1, goes unchecked for lack of DNA. Germline V lookup: CDR1 SQVTM, CDR2 ANQGSEA. The CDR3 runs to 11 residues. This CDR3 is CSVDKGDGYTF.

The rearrangement joins TRBV6-6 to TRBJ2-5; TCRdb picks TRBD2, but there is no DNA to check that call. The CDR3 has 16 residues. Germline V gene sequence: CDR1 MNHNY, CDR2 SVGAGI (reference sequence). The CDR3 sequence: CASSPGLAPPQETQYF.

CDR3 residues: CASSLAGTGTIHQPQHF. The chain is built from TRBV7-8 and TRBJ1-5; TCRdb's D gene call, TRBD1, goes unchecked for lack of DNA. The germline V gene has CDR1 SGHVS and CDR2 FQNEAQ. This CDR3 region has 17 residues. The whole variable domain, remainder taken from reference TRBV7-8 and TRBJ1-5, is GAGVSQSPRYKVAKRGQDVALRCDPISGHVSLFWYQQALGQGPEFLTYFQNEAQLDKSGLPSDRFFAERPEGSVSTLKIQRTQQEDSAVYLCASSLAGTGTIHQPQHFGDGTRLSIL.

The rearrangement uses TRBV28 and TRBJ2-1. Germline V gives CDR1 MDHEN, CDR2 SYDVKM. This CDR3 is built from 12 residues. CDR3 region: CASSYGTDEQFF.

The rearrangement uses TRBV7-9 and TRBJ2-1; TCRdb indicates TRBD1, and absent DNA this call remains unverified. This CDR3 has 15 amino acids. The germline CDR1 and CDR2 sequences are SEHNR and FQNEAQ (reference sequence). Here the CDR3 reads CASSLGGGIGNEQFF.

The chain is built from TRBV7-9 and TRBJ2-2; TCRdb reports TRBD2, a call that lacks DNA to check it against. Germline CDR1 and CDR2: SEHNR and FQNEAQ (reference sequence). The length of the CDR3 is 15 residues. The CDR3: CASGRAGANTGELFF.

The chain uses TRBV25-1 and TRBJ2-5; TCRdb returns TRBD1, unconfirmable since there is no DNA. Germline V gene data show CDR1 as MGHDK and CDR2 as SYGVNS. This CDR3 region has 18 residues. This CDR3 reads CASSEGLLTGTPQETQYF.

The chain has TRBV29-1 and TRBJ2-1; the TRBD1 assignment by TCRdb is unverifiable without DNA. The CDR3 has 13 residues. Germline loops: CDR1 SQVTM, CDR2 ANQGSEA. The CDR3 sequence: CSVGRDRVNEQFF.